This T cell receptor beta chain came from a study of blood T cell repertoires in COVID-19. This clone appeared a single time. Profiled with immunoSEQ multiplex PCR; TCRdb holds only in-frame clones, not every one. The sample contains 27,000 or so clones, around nine tenths of which appear only once. The receptor was isolated from a human donor with active COVID-19. The donor label of this sample is uncertain. Sequences were obtained from peripheral blood.

The CDR3 region is CASSIDDIQYF. In DNA form, the CDR3 reads TGTGCCAGCAGTATAGATGACATTCAGTACTTC. This chain joins TRBV28 and TRBJ2-4; D remains unclear. The CDR3 has 11 amino acids. The V end lost 5 bases, the J end lost 8 bases, and 7 bases lay between the germline ends. Germline V lookup: CDR1 MDHEN, CDR2 SYDVKM.